This T cell receptor beta chain was obtained from a study of blood T cell repertoires in COVID-19. Study-level background: Donors in the United States, Italy and Spain gave samples during acute or convalescent COVID-19. T cells, B-cell-depleted T cells, or PBMCs provided the cDNA or gDNA that served as material.

In the original analysis: The assay estimated nucleated cells by amplifying reference gene primers. Data came from immunoSEQ multiplex PCR; TCRdb stores just in-frame clones and leaves some out. V and J calls and clone size are those listed in that table; D and trimming were worked out from the DNA. The sample carries under 200,000 clones, 70% to 90% recorded once. Germline V gives CDR1 SNHLY, CDR2 FYNNEI. The CDR3 extends over 17 amino acids. The ends lost 6 bases at V and 0 bases at J; junction bases unmatched: 9. Patients at the Seattle site were enrolled during active infection and followed longitudinally.

J is TRBJ2-5 and V is TRBV2, with 11 bases matching TRBD2. The sequenced sample consisted of peripheral blood. The receptor was derived from a woman aged 45-65 years with COVID-19, enrolled during active disease. Here the CDR3 reads CASRAPSSGGYQETQYF. The DNA for the CDR3 is TGTGCCAGCAGGGCCCCCTCTAGCGGGGGGTACCAAGAGACCCAGTACTTC.